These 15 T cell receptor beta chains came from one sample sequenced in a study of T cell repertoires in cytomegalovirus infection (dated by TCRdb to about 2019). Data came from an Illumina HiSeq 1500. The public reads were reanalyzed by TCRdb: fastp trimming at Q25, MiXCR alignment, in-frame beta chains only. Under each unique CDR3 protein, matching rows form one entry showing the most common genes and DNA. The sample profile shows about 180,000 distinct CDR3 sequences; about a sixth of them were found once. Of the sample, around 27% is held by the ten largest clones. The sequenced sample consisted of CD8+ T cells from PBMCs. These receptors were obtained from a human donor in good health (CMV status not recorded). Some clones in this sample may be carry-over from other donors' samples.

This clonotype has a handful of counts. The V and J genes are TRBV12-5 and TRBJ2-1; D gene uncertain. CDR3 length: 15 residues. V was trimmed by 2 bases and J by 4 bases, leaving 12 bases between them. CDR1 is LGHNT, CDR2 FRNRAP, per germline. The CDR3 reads CASGLSPAAYNEQFF. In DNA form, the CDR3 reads TGTGCTAGTGGTTTGAGCCCCGCCGCATACAATGAGCAGTTCTTC.

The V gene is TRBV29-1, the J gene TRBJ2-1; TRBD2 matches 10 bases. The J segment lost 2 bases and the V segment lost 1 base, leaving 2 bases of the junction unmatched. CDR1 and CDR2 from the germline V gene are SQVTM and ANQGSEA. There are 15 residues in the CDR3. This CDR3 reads CSVEAGLAAYNEQFF. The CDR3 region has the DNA TGCAGCGTTGAAGCCGGACTAGCGGCCTACAATGAGCAGTTCTTC.

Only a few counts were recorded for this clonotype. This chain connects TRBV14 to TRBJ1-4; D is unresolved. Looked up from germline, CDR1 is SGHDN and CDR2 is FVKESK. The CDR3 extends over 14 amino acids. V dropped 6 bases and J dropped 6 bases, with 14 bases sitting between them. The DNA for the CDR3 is TGTGCCAGCAGGGCCCGGGTGGACGATGAAAAACTGTTTTTT. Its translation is CASRARVDDEKLFF.

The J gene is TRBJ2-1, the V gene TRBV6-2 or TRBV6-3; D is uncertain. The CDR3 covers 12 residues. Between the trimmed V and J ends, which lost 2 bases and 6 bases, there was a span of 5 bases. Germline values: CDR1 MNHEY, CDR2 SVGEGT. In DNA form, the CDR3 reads TGTGCCAGCAGTTACCTGGTCAATGAGCAGTTCTTC. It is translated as CASSYLVNEQFF.

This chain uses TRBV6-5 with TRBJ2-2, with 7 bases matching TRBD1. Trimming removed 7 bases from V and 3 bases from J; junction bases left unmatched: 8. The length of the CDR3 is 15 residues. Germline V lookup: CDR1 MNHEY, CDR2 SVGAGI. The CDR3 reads CASNPEGQYTGELFF. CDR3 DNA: TGTGCCAGCAACCCTGAGGGACAGTACACCGGGGAGCTGTTTTTT.

Here the CDR3 reads CASSYSRISLGVRDTQYF. Here the CDR3 DNA reads TGTGCCAGCAGTTACTCGAGGATCTCCTTGGGGGTACGTGATACGCAGTATTTT. V and J are TRBV6-2 or TRBV6-3 and TRBJ2-3; D is possibly TRBD1 or TRBD2 (5 bases each). Germline CDR1 reads MNHEY; CDR2 reads SVGEGT. The CDR3 loop spans 18 amino acids. V lost 0 bases to trimming and J lost 6 bases, with 22 bases between them.

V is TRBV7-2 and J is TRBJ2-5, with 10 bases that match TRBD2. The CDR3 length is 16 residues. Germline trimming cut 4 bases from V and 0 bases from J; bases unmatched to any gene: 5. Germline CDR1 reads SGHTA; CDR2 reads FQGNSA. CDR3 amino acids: CASSSLAGENQETQYF. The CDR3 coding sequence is TGTGCCAGCAGCTCCCTAGCGGGGGAAAACCAAGAGACCCAGTACTTC.

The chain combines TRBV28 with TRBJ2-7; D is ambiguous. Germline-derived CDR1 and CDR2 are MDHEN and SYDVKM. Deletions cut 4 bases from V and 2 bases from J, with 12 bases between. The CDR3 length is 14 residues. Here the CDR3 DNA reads TGTGCCAGCAGTTACACCGACGGAACCTACGAGCAGTACTTC. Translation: CASSYTDGTYEQYF.

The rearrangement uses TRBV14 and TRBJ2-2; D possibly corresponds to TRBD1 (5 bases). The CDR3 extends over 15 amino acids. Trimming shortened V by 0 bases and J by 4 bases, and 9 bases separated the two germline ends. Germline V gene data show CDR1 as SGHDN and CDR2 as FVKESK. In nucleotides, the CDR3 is TGTGCCAGCAGCCAAGATGACAGACCCACCGGGGAGCTGTTTTTT. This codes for CASSQDDRPTGELFF.

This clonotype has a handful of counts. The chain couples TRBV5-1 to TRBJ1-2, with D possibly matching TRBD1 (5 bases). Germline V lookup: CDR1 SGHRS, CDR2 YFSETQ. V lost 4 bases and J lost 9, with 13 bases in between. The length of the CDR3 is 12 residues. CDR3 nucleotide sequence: TGCGCCAGCAGCCCGACTGGGGGGAGCTACACCTTC. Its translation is CASSPTGGSYTF.

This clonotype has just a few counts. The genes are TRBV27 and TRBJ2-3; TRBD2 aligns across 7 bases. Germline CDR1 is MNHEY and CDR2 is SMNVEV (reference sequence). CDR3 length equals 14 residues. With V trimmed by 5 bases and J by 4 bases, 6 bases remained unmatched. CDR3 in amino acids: CASSPRTRPDTQYF. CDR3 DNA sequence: TGTGCCAGCAGTCCCCGGACTAGGCCAGATACGCAGTATTTT.

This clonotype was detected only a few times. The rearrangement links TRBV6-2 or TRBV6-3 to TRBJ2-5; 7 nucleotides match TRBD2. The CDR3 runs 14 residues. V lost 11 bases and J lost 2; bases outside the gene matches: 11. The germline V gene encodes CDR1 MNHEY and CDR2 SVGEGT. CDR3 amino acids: CAAWGGGNQETQYF. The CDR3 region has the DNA TGTGCCGCGTGGGGCGGGGGAAATCAAGAGACCCAGTACTTC.

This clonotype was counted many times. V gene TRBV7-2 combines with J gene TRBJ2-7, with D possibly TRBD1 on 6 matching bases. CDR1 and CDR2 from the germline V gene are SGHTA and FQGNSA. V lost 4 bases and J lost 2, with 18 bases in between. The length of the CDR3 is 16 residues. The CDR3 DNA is TGTGCCAGCAGCTCACTCACAGGGATTAGGACCTACGAGCAGTACTTC. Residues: CASSSLTGIRTYEQYF.

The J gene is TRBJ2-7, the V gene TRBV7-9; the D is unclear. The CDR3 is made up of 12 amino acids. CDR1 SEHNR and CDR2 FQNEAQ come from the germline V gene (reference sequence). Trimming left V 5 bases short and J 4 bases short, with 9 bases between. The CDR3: CASSKQSYEQYF. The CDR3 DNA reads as TGTGCCAGCAGCAAACAGTCGTACGAGCAGTACTTC.

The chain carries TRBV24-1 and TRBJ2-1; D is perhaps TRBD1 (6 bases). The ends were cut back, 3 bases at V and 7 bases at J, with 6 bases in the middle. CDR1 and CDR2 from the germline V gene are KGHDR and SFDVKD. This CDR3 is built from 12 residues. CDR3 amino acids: CATSDQGNEQFF. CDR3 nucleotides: TGTGCCACCAGTGATCAGGGGAATGAGCAGTTCTTC.